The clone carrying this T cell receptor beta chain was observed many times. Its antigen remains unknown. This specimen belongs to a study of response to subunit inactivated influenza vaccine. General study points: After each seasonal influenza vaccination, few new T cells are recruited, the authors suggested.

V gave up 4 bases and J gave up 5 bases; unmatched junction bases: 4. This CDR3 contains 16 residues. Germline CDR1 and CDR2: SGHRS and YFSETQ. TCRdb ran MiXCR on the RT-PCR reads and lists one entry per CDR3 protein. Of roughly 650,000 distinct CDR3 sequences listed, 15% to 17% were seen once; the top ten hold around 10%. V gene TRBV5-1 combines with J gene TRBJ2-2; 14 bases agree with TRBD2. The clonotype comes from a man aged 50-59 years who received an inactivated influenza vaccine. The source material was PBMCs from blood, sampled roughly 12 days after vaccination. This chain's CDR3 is CASSAGLAGDTGELFF. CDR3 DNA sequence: TGCGCCAGCAGCGCGGGACTAGCGGGAGATACCGGGGAGCTGTTTTTT.